A selection of T cell receptor beta chains follows, all from one sample in a study of blood T cell repertoires in COVID-19. The method was immunoSEQ multiplex PCR; TCRdb's version includes in-frame clones alone and lacks a portion of them. This repertoire shows approximately 160,000 clones, more than 90% found once; its top ten account for roughly a sixth. Sample: peripheral blood. Every receptor here comes from a man aged 55 to 70 with active or convalescent COVID-19. The CDR3 runs from the conserved cysteine through the conserved F or W. The order of the fields is CDR3 protein, CDR3 DNA, J gene, CDR3 length, D gene, clone size, V gene. The D gene is left open where the match is weak. Expanded clones are given a class, and other clones once, few, many or no size at all.

CASSPRRTEGITGELFF | TGTGCCAGTAGTCCCCGGAGGACAGAGGGAATCACCGGGGAGCTGTTTTTT | TRBJ2-2 | 17 | . | . | TRBV19
CASSVASDRGRWGEKLFF | TGTGCCAGCAGCGTAGCTTCTGACAGGGGGCGATGGGGTGAAAAACTGTTTTTT | TRBJ1-4 | 18 | TRBD1 | . | TRBV9
CASSLWDRGLEQYF | TGTGCCAGCAGCTTATGGGACAGGGGTCTCGAGCAGTACTTC | TRBJ2-7 | 14 | TRBD1 | . | TRBV7-2
CASSYGDRDTDTQYF | TGTGCCAGCAGTTACGGTGACAGGGACACAGATACGCAGTATTTT | TRBJ2-3 | 15 | TRBD1 | . | TRBV6-2/TRBV6-3
CASSHGGLNQPQHF | TGTGCCAGCAGCCACGGTGGACTCAATCAGCCCCAGCATTTT | TRBJ1-5 | 14 | . | . | TRBV3-1/TRBV3-2
CASSQNGDRGREQYF | TGTGCCAGCAGCCAGAACGGGGACAGGGGGAGGGAGCAGTACTTC | TRBJ2-7 | 15 | TRBD1 | . | TRBV3-1/TRBV3-2
CASSLSSPYEQYF | TGCGCCAGCAGCTTGTCCAGTCCCTACGAGCAGTACTTC | TRBJ2-7 | 13 | . | . | TRBV5-1
CASSFTGQGSPLHF | TGCGCCAGCAGCTTTACAGGGCAAGGTTCACCCCTCCACTTT | TRBJ1-6 | 14 | . | . | TRBV5-1
CASSIVPPGQGLYGYTF | TGTGCCAGTAGTATAGTCCCCCCTGGACAGGGCCTCTATGGCTACACCTTC | TRBJ1-2 | 17 | TRBD1 | few | TRBV19
CASSLWGGGYNEQFF | TGTGCCAGCAGTTTATGGGGAGGGGGCTACAATGAGCAGTTCTTC | TRBJ2-1 | 15 | . | once | TRBV28
CASSYMGRGFQEQYF | TGTGCCAGCAGTTACATGGGGCGGGGGTTCCAAGAGCAGTACTTC | TRBJ2-7 | 15 | TRBD2 | . | TRBV6-5
CASSPVVGGDTQYF | TGTGCCAGCAGCCCAGTTGTGGGAGGGGATACGCAGTATTTT | TRBJ2-3 | 14 | TRBD2 | . | TRBV11-2
CASSLGQHNSPLHF | TGCGCCAGCAGCTTGGGACAGCATAATTCACCCCTCCACTTT | TRBJ1-6 | 14 | . | . | TRBV5-1
CASSLIVSGTTGELFF | TGCGCCAGCAGCTTGATCGTTAGCGGGACAACCGGGGAGCTGTTTTTT | TRBJ2-2 | 16 | TRBD2 | . | TRBV5-1
CASSAGGLRPFF | TGCGCCAGCAGTGCTGGGGGACTCCGTCCTTTCTTT | TRBJ1-1 | 12 | . | . | TRBV10-2
CASSLPLGLANTDTQYF | TGCGCCAGCAGCTTGCCTCTGGGACTAGCGAACACAGATACGCAGTATTTT | TRBJ2-3 | 17 | TRBD2 | . | TRBV5-1
CASANQGTGETQYF | TGTGCCAGCGCCAATCAGGGGACAGGGGAGACCCAGTACTTC | TRBJ2-5 | 14 | TRBD1 | . | TRBV3-1/TRBV3-2
CASSRQVGSPSYNSPLHF | TGTGCCAGTAGTCGCCAGGTCGGCTCACCCTCCTATAATTCACCCCTCCACTTT | TRBJ1-6 | 18 | . | . | TRBV19
CASSPRQGAPREQYF | TGTGCCAGCAGCCCCCGACAGGGGGCGCCTAGGGAGCAGTACTTC | TRBJ2-7 | 15 | TRBD1 | . | TRBV9
CAIRDSQETQYF | TGTGCCATCAGGGACAGTCAAGAGACCCAGTACTTC | TRBJ2-5 | 12 | . | . | TRBV10-3
CSASSRGQAFF | TGCAGTGCTAGCAGCAGGGGGCAAGCTTTCTTT | TRBJ1-1 | 11 | TRBD1 | . | TRBV20-1
CASRTGLAGALETQYF | TGTGCCAGCAGGACAGGACTAGCGGGAGCTTTAGAGACCCAGTACTTC | TRBJ2-5 | 16 | TRBD2 | once | TRBV2
CASSEYLGGGADTQYF | TGTGCCAGCAGTGAATATCTAGGCGGGGGGGCAGATACGCAGTATTTT | TRBJ2-3 | 16 | TRBD2 | . | TRBV6-4
CASSITSGSTYEQYF | TGTGCCAGCAGCATAACTAGCGGGAGTACGTACGAGCAGTACTTC | TRBJ2-7 | 15 | TRBD2 | once | TRBV7-8
CASSLVAQTAFF | TGTGCCAGCAGCTTAGTGGCTCAAACAGCTTTCTTT | TRBJ1-1 | 12 | . | . | TRBV7-2
CASSPWAASGYQETQYF | TGTGCCAGCAGTCCATGGGCGGCTAGCGGATACCAAGAGACCCAGTACTTC | TRBJ2-5 | 17 | TRBD2 | . | TRBV28
CASSPPGQRYEQYF | TGTGCCAGCTCACCACCGGGACAGCGATACGAGCAGTACTTC | TRBJ2-7 | 14 | TRBD1 | . | TRBV18
CASVDIAGGTDTQYF | TGTGCCAGTGTTGATATAGCGGGGGGCACAGATACGCAGTATTTT | TRBJ2-3 | 15 | TRBD2 | . | TRBV19
CASSNRGGAETQYF | TGTGCCAGCTCCAACAGGGGGGGGGCAGAGACCCAGTACTTC | TRBJ2-5 | 14 | . | . | TRBV2
CASSSRRLNTEAFF | TGTGCCAGTAGTTCCAGGCGCTTGAACACTGAAGCTTTCTTT | TRBJ1-1 | 14 | . | . | TRBV19
CASRLSGDTQYF | TGTGCCAGCAGACTGTCCGGGGATACGCAGTATTTT | TRBJ2-3 | 12 | . | . | TRBV5-4
CASSLWTGRTEAFF | TGTGCCAGCAGTCTCTGGACAGGGAGAACTGAAGCTTTCTTT | TRBJ1-1 | 14 | TRBD1 | . | TRBV27
CASSATWNTEAFF | TGTGCCAGCAGCGCCACATGGAACACTGAAGCTTTCTTT | TRBJ1-1 | 13 | . | . | TRBV7-8
CSVDARQSLNYGYTF | TGCAGCGTTGACGCGCGACAGAGTCTAAACTATGGCTACACCTTC | TRBJ1-2 | 15 | . | . | TRBV29-1
CASSLGDNNQPQHF | TGTGCCAGCAGCTTAGGGGACAACAATCAGCCCCAGCATTTT | TRBJ1-5 | 14 | . | . | TRBV7-8
CASSYPSGQPSYEQYF | TGCGCCAGCAGCTACCCCTCGGGACAACCCTCCTACGAGCAGTACTTC | TRBJ2-7 | 16 | . | . | TRBV5-1
CASYGRGNTEAFF | TGTGCCAGCTATGGACGGGGGAACACTGAAGCTTTCTTT | TRBJ1-1 | 13 | . | . | TRBV18
CASTPRGGSSYNEQFF | TGTGCCAGCACCCCCCGAGGGGGCAGCTCCTACAATGAGCAGTTCTTC | TRBJ2-1 | 16 | TRBD1 | . | TRBV6-2/TRBV6-3
CASSQGSAGGAVNEQFF | TGTGCCAGCAGCCAAGGTTCAGCGGGGGGGGCGGTCAATGAGCAGTTCTTC | TRBJ2-1 | 17 | TRBD2 | many | TRBV3-1/TRBV3-2
CASKADRGDGSPLHF | TGCGCCAGCAAAGCCGACAGGGGCGACGGGTCACCCCTCCACTTT | TRBJ1-6 | 15 | TRBD1 | . | TRBV10-2
CASSRGGLNTEAFF | TGTGCCAGTAGCCGGGGGGGGCTCAACACTGAAGCTTTCTTT | TRBJ1-1 | 14 | . | . | TRBV19
CASSLAGVGDTEAFF | TGCGCCAGCAGCTTGGCAGGGGTTGGGGACACTGAAGCTTTCTTT | TRBJ1-1 | 15 | . | . | TRBV5-1
CASSIGQSGGYEQYF | TGTGCCAGTAGTATAGGTCAGTCAGGGGGCTACGAGCAGTACTTC | TRBJ2-7 | 15 | TRBD1 | . | TRBV19
CASSLAVAATNEKLFF | TGTGCCAGCAGCTTAGCAGTAGCTGCAACTAATGAAAAACTGTTTTTT | TRBJ1-4 | 16 | . | . | TRBV7-8
CASSLRRGNWEQYF | TGTGCCAGCAGCTTAAGGCGGGGTAACTGGGAGCAGTACTTC | TRBJ2-7 | 14 | . | once | TRBV11-2
CASSPGQGDGYTF | TGTGCCAGCAGCCCGGGACAGGGGGATGGCTACACCTTC | TRBJ1-2 | 13 | TRBD1 | . | TRBV28